Listed below are T cell receptor beta chains from one sample, sequenced in a study of T cells in Graves' hyperthyroidism and ophthalmopathy. TCRdb reanalysed the multiplex PCR reads using MiXCR and keeps one entry per CDR3 protein. Among 500,000 to 750,000 distinct CDR3 sequences listed, about 43% were seen once. The sequencing sample was made of peripheral blood or thyroid tissue (not recorded which). The origin of the receptors is a woman under 30 with Graves' hyperthyroidism. CDR3s include the opening cysteine and the closing phenylalanine or tryptophan. Fields, in order: J gene, clone size, D gene, V gene, CDR3 protein, CDR3 DNA. D genes are given only for firm matches. Size values are once, few and many counts, or a class for expanded clones, and some rows have none.

TRBJ1-5	.	.	TRBV2	CANIVSNQPQHF	TGTGCCAACATCGTTAGCAATCAGCCCCAGCATTTT
TRBJ2-3	many	.	TRBV25-1	CASSGLVSTDTQYF	TGTGCCAGCAGTGGACTAGTTAGCACAGATACGCAGTATTTT
TRBJ1-1	.	TRBD1	TRBV14	CASSQGDRGRGTEAFF	TGTGCCAGCAGCCAAGGGGACAGGGGGCGAGGGACTGAAGCTTTCTTT
TRBJ1-6	many	.	TRBV20-1	CSAFFSGMDSPLHF	TGCAGTGCTTTTTTTTCAGGGATGGATTCACCCCTCCACTTT
TRBJ2-6	.	.	TRBV12-3/TRBV12-4	CASSLLRSGDSGANVLTF	TGTGCCAGCAGTTTACTCAGGTCCGGGGACTCTGGGGCCAACGTCCTGACTTTC
TRBJ2-7	many	TRBD2	TRBV7-2	CASSLVSSGITDSYEQYF	TGTGCCAGCAGCTTAGTAAGCAGCGGGATTACAGACTCCTACGAGCAGTACTTC
TRBJ2-7	many	.	TRBV20-1	CSARKGISENEQYF	TGCAGTGCTAGAAAGGGAATAAGTGAAAACGAGCAGTACTTC
TRBJ1-5	few	TRBD1	TRBV6-1	CASELNRGYNQPQHF	TGTGCCAGCGAACTGAACAGGGGTTACAATCAGCCCCAGCATTTT
TRBJ2-5	.	TRBD1	TRBV20-1	CSARGTGSTYQETQYF	TGCAGTGCTAGAGGGACAGGGTCTACATACCAAGAGACCCAGTACTTC
TRBJ2-7	.	.	TRBV4-3	CASSQEARATTEQYF	TGCGCCAGCAGCCAAGAGGCCAGGGCCACTACGGAGCAGTACTTC
TRBJ1-6	.	TRBD1	TRBV12-3/TRBV12-4	CASSSPGQNSPLHF	TGTGCCAGCAGTTCACCGGGACAGAATTCACCCCTCCACTTT
TRBJ1-2	many	TRBD1	TRBV20-1	CRPETGDYGYTF	TGCAGACCCGAGACAGGGGACTATGGCTACACCTTC
TRBJ1-4	.	TRBD1	TRBV6-4	CASSDSAGGGATNEKLFF	TGTGCCAGCAGTGACTCAGCGGGAGGGGGCGCAACTAATGAAAAACTGTTTTTT